The rows below give T cell receptor beta chains drawn from one sample of a study of blood T cell repertoires in COVID-19. Assay: immunoSEQ multiplex PCR; the TCRdb copy retains only in-frame clones and omits some. The sample shows roughly 150,000 clones, 83% of them seen only once. The sample comprised peripheral blood. Every receptor here comes from a woman of 80 years or more with acute or convalescent COVID-19. Both conserved end residues are part of each CDR3. D genes are given only for firm matches. Some rows have no size entry. The others give once, few or many, or a class for an expanded clone.

V	size	J	D	CDR3	DNA
TRBV5-1	-	TRBJ1-1	-	CASSLASGMNTEAFF	TGCGCCAGCAGCTTGGCATCAGGGATGAACACTGAAGCTTTCTTT
TRBV10-3	-	TRBJ2-1	-	CAISPHGRDNEQFF	TGTGCCATCAGTCCTCACGGTCGTGACAATGAGCAGTTCTTC
TRBV6-5	-	TRBJ2-7	-	CASTASTSYEQYF	TGTGCCAGCACCGCGTCCACCTCCTACGAGCAGTACTTC
TRBV7-9	-	TRBJ2-5	TRBD1	CASSFGTGNIQETQYF	TGTGCCAGCAGCTTCGGGACAGGGAATATACAAGAGACCCAGTACTTC
TRBV6-1	-	TRBJ2-7	-	CASSEAARGGEQYF	TGTGCCAGCAGTGAAGCAGCTAGGGGGGGCGAGCAGTACTTC
TRBV5-6	-	TRBJ1-1	TRBD1	CASSTLTRGHTEAFF	TGTGCCAGCAGCACCCTGACGAGGGGGCACACTGAAGCTTTCTTT
TRBV4-3	-	TRBJ2-2	-	CASSQDYPNTGELFF	TGCGCCAGCAGCCAAGACTACCCTAACACCGGGGAGCTGTTTTTT
TRBV20-1	few	TRBJ1-4	-	CSGQSNEKLFF	TGCAGTGGACAATCGAATGAAAAACTGTTTTTT
TRBV2	-	TRBJ1-5	-	CASSEGGRISNQPQHF	TGTGCCAGCAGTGAAGGGGGGAGGATTAGCAATCAGCCCCAGCATTTT
TRBV2	-	TRBJ2-2	TRBD1	CASRLGTGGTGELFF	TGTGCCAGCAGACTAGGGACAGGGGGCACCGGGGAGCTGTTTTTT
TRBV5-6	-	TRBJ2-3	TRBD2	CASSPGLAGGPPGPDTQYF	TGTGCCAGCAGCCCGGGACTAGCGGGAGGACCCCCCGGGCCAGATACGCAGTATTTT
TRBV5-1	-	TRBJ1-1	TRBD1	CASSERQGNTEAFF	TGCGCCAGCAGCGAACGACAGGGAAACACTGAAGCTTTCTTT
TRBV6-5	-	TRBJ1-3	TRBD1	CASSYGGQGGGNTIYF	TGTGCCAGCAGTTACGGAGGACAGGGAGGTGGAAACACCATATATTTT
TRBV28	-	TRBJ1-5	-	CASGPQVNQPQHF	TGTGCCAGCGGGCCCCAGGTTAATCAGCCCCAGCATTTT
TRBV4-1	-	TRBJ2-5	-	CASSPRLEETQYF	TGCGCCAGCAGCCCTCGACTAGAAGAGACCCAGTACTTC
TRBV11-2	-	TRBJ2-7	-	CASSLADYEQYF	TGTGCCAGCAGCTTGGCCGACTACGAGCAGTACTTC
TRBV7-2	-	TRBJ1-4	-	CASSLGNRVNEKLFF	TGTGCCAGCAGCTTAGGCAACAGGGTGAATGAAAAACTGTTTTTT
TRBV29-1	-	TRBJ1-2	-	CSVDGGPSPNYGYTF	TGCAGCGTTGACGGAGGGCCAAGTCCTAACTATGGCTACACCTTC
TRBV4-3	-	TRBJ2-3	-	CASSLQGTDTQYF	TGCGCCAGCAGCCTCCAGGGGACAGATACGCAGTATTTT
TRBV7-2	-	TRBJ2-7	-	CASSYGRWAREQYF	TGTGCCAGCAGCTACGGGAGATGGGCTCGAGAGCAGTACTTC
TRBV5-1	-	TRBJ2-6	-	CASSFEQANVLTF	TGCGCCAGCAGCTTTGAACAGGCCAACGTCCTGACTTTC
TRBV24-1	once	TRBJ2-1	TRBD2	CATSELAGECNEQFF	TGTGCCACCAGTGAACTAGCGGGAGAATGCAATGAGCAGTTCTTC
TRBV3-1/TRBV3-2	-	TRBJ1-4	-	CASRARDGDEKLFF	TGTGCCAGCAGGGCCAGGGATGGAGATGAAAAACTGTTTTTT
TRBV24-1	-	TRBJ2-2	-	CATSDSSGRQGTPGELFF	TGTGCCACCAGTGATTCGTCGGGTAGGCAGGGAACCCCCGGGGAGCTGTTTTTT
TRBV5-1	-	TRBJ2-2	-	CASSESPGPGELFF	TGCGCCAGCAGCGAGTCCCCAGGGCCCGGGGAGCTGTTTTTT
TRBV3-1/TRBV3-2	-	TRBJ1-6	-	CASSQDGRGSPLHF	TGTGCCAGCAGCCAAGATGGCAGGGGTTCACCCCTCCACTTT
TRBV7-2	-	TRBJ2-7	TRBD2	CASSLTGTSGGEQYF	TGTGCCAGCAGCCTTACCGGGACCTCGGGGGGCGAGCAGTACTTC
TRBV7-9	-	TRBJ2-7	TRBD2	CASSTSSGRPGEQYF	TGTGCCAGCAGCACCTCTAGCGGGAGGCCCGGGGAGCAGTACTTC
TRBV5-5	-	TRBJ1-4	TRBD1	CASSLGGQGAYEKLFF	TGTGCCAGCAGCTTGGGAGGACAGGGGGCTTATGAAAAACTGTTTTTT
TRBV11-2	-	TRBJ1-1	-	CASSLGVEAFF	TGTGCCAGCAGCTTAGGAGTTGAAGCTTTCTTT
TRBV3-1/TRBV3-2	few	TRBJ2-3	-	CASSEPGGAAPSTDTQYF	TGTGCCAGCAGCGAACCAGGAGGGGCGGCTCCTAGCACAGATACGCAGTATTTT
TRBV28	once	TRBJ1-2	TRBD1	CASSLSGGFNYGYTF	TGTGCCAGCAGTTTGTCAGGGGGCTTTAACTATGGCTACACCTTC
TRBV5-5	-	TRBJ1-5	-	CASSLGAGNQPQHF	TGTGCCAGCAGCTTGGGGGCAGGTAATCAGCCCCAGCATTTT
TRBV4-1	-	TRBJ2-7	-	CASSQEAGRGAGEQYF	TGCGCCAGCAGCCAAGAAGCTGGACGGGGGGCTGGGGAGCAGTACTTC
TRBV28	-	TRBJ2-7	TRBD1	CASIPGQGYEQYF	TGTGCCAGCATCCCGGGACAGGGCTACGAGCAGTACTTC
TRBV6-5	once	TRBJ1-2	TRBD1	CASNPWDTGDYGYTF	TGTGCCAGCAACCCCTGGGATACAGGGGACTATGGCTACACCTTC
TRBV13	-	TRBJ2-7	TRBD1	CASSLRGQGYNYEQYF	TGTGCCAGCAGCTTACGGGGACAGGGGTATAACTACGAGCAGTACTTC
TRBV5-4	few	TRBJ2-2	-	CASSLGGVRTNTGELFF	TGTGCCAGCAGCTTGGGTGGAGTGAGAACGAACACCGGGGAGCTGTTTTTT
TRBV7-9	few	TRBJ2-7	TRBD2	CASSPSGVNYEQYF	TGTGCCAGCAGCCCTAGCGGGGTTAACTACGAGCAGTACTTC
TRBV11-2	-	TRBJ1-5	-	CASSLDWASNQPQHF	TGTGCCAGCAGCTTAGACTGGGCCAGCAATCAGCCCCAGCATTTT
TRBV7-2	-	TRBJ2-7	-	CASSLVGGSSYEQYF	TGTGCCAGCAGCTTAGTGGGTGGGAGCTCCTACGAGCAGTACTTC
TRBV9	-	TRBJ1-1	-	CASSVAQGLGTEAFF	TGTGCCAGCAGCGTAGCCCAGGGACTGGGCACTGAAGCTTTCTTT
TRBV30	-	TRBJ1-1	-	CAWSARRDTEAFF	TGTGCCTGGAGTGCCAGGAGGGACACTGAAGCTTTCTTT
TRBV5-5	-	TRBJ1-4	-	CASSDGQGIIGEKLFF	TGTGCCAGCAGCGACGGGCAGGGGATTATCGGTGAAAAACTGTTTTTT
TRBV5-6	once	TRBJ2-2	TRBD1	CASSTRDRAVSGELFF	TGTGCCAGCAGTACCCGGGACAGGGCGGTGTCCGGGGAGCTGTTTTTT
TRBV5-1	-	TRBJ1-5	-	CASSLGLTRDQPQHF	TGCGCCAGCAGCTTGGGGTTGACAAGAGATCAGCCCCAGCATTTT
TRBV28	-	TRBJ2-5	-	CASGSTGDGVSETQYF	TGTGCCAGTGGATCCACGGGGGATGGAGTTTCGGAGACCCAGTACTTC
TRBV9	once	TRBJ2-2	-	CASSERGGRRGPGELFF	TGTGCCAGCAGCGAAAGGGGTGGCAGGAGGGGTCCCGGGGAGCTGTTTTTT
TRBV19	-	TRBJ2-7	-	CASSIGTAYEQYF	TGTGCCAGTAGTATAGGGACAGCCTACGAGCAGTACTTC
TRBV3-1/TRBV3-2	few	TRBJ1-4	TRBD1	CASSSGTGSVKLFF	TGTGCCAGCAGCTCAGGGACAGGGAGCGTAAAACTGTTTTTT
TRBV6-2/TRBV6-3	-	TRBJ2-7	-	CASSGTFYEQYF	TGTGCCAGCAGTGGGACTTTCTACGAGCAGTACTTC
TRBV29-1	few	TRBJ1-1	-	CSVEGGSEVGTEAFF	TGCAGCGTTGAAGGGGGCTCCGAAGTGGGCACTGAAGCTTTCTTT